A single T cell receptor beta chain is shown here with its context. Its antigen is not known. Terminally differentiated effector memory CD45RA+ cells were excluded by CCR7 positive selection of CD45RO-negative cells. The data were taken from a study of shared clonotypes between healthy human individuals. At the level of the study: The cohort had a couple of women and a few men, ages 18 to 49.

Points from the study as a whole: Sharing of clonotypes among donors was expected to vary with sequencing depth.

Method: immunoSEQ multiplex PCR; TCRdb's copy keeps in-frame clones and lacks some. The sample includes some 2.1 million clones, just under 95% seen only once; the top ten take over 1.5%. The CDR3 is made up of 16 amino acids. Per the germline V gene, CDR1 is LNHDA and CDR2 is SQIVND (reference sequence). Trimming at V came to 3 bases and at J to 8 bases, leaving 11 bases not matched to a gene. The clonotype comes from a man between 18 and 35 years old in good health. Some clones in this sample may be carry-over from other donors' samples. Sequences were obtained from naive CD8+ T cells from PBMCs. V gene TRBV19 combines with J gene TRBJ2-1, with 9 bases lining up with TRBD2. The DNA of the CDR3 is TGTGCCAGTAGTATTTTCGGGACTAGCTTTATCGATGAGCAGTTCTTC. Translation gives CASSIFGTSFIDEQFF. Drawing the rest from reference TRBV19 and TRBJ2-1, the complete variable domain is DGGITQSPKYLFRKEGQNVTLSCEQNLNHDAMYWYRQDPGQGLRLIYYSQIVNDFQKGDIAEGYSVSREKKESFPLTVTSAQKNPTAFYLCASSIFGTSFIDEQFFGPGTRLTVL.